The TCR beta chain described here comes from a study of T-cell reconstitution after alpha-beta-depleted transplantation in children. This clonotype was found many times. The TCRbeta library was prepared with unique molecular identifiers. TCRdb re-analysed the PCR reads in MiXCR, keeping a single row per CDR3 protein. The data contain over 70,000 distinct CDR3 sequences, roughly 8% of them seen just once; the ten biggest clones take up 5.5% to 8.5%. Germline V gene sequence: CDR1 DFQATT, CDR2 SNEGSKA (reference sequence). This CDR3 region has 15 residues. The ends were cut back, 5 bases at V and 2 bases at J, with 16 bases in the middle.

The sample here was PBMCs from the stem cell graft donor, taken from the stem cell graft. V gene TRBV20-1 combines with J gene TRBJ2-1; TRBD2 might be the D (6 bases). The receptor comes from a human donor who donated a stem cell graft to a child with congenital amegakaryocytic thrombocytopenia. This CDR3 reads CSAQGLGGAYNEQFF. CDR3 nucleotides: TGCAGTGCTCAGGGACTGGGCGGGGCCTACAATGAGCAGTTCTTC.